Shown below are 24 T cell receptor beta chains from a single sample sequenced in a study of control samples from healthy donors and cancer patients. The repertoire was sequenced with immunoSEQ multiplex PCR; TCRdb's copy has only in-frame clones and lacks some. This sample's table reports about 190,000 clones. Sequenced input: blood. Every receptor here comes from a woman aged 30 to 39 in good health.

The CDR3 here is CASSVGGEGYTF. The CDR3 DNA is TGTGCCAGCAGCGTAGGGGGGGAAGGCTACACCTTC. The chain links TRBV9 to TRBJ1-2, with a weak D call TRBD1 (5 bases). Germline CDR1 SGDLS, CDR2 YYNGEE. The germline V and J ends were trimmed by 0 bases and 8 bases, with 8 bases remaining between them. The CDR3 has 12 amino acids.

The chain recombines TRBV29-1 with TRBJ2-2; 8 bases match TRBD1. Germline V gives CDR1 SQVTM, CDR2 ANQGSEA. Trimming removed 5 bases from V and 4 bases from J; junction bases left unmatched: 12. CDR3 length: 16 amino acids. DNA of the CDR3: TGCAGCGTTCGGGGCCAGGGGGCGTGGGGCACCGGGGAGCTGTTTTTT. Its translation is CSVRGQGAWGTGELFF.

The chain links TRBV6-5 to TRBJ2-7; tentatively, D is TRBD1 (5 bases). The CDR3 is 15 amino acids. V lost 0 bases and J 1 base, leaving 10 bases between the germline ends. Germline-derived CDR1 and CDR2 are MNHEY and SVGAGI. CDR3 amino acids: CASSYSGVRSYEQYF. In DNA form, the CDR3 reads TGTGCCAGCAGTTACTCAGGGGTTAGGTCCTACGAGCAGTACTTC.

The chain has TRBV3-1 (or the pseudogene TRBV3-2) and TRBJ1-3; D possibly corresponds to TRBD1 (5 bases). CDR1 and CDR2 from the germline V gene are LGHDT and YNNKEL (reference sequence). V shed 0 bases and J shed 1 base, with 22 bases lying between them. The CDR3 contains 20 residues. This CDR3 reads CASSQDNGRATRTSGNTIYF. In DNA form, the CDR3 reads TGTGCCAGCAGCCAAGATAACGGCAGGGCGACGAGAACTTCTGGAAACACCATATATTTT.

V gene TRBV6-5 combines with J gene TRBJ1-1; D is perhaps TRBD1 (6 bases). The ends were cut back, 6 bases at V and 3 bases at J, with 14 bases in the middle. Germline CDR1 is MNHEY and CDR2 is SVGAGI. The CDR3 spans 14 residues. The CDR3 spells CASSYTQGDTEAFF. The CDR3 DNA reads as TGTGCCAGCAGCTATACACAGGGAGACACTGAAGCTTTCTTT.

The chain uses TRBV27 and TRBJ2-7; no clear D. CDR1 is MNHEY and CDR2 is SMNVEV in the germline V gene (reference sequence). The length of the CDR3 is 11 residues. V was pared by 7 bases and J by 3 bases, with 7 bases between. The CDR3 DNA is TGTGCCAGCATGTCAGGCTACGAGCAGTACTTC. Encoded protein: CASMSGYEQYF.

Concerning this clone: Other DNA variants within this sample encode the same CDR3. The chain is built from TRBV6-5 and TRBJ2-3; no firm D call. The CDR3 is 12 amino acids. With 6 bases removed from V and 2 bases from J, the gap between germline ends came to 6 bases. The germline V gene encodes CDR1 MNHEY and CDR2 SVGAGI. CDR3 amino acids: CASRGSTDTQYF. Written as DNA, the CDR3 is TGTGCCAGCAGGGGGTCCACAGATACGCAGTATTTT.

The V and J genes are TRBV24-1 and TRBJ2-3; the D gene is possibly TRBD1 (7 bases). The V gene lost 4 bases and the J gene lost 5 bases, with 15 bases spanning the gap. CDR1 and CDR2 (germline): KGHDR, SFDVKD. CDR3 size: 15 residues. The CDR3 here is CATSEAGRGRDTQYF. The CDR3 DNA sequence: TGTGCCACCAGTGAAGCGGGCAGGGGGAGAGATACGCAGTATTTT.

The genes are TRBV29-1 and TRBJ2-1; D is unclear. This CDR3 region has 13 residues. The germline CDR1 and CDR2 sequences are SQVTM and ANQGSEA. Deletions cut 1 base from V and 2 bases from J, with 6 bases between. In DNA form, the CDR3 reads TGCAGCGTTGAAGGGGAAACCTACAATGAGCAGTTCTTC. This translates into CSVEGETYNEQFF.

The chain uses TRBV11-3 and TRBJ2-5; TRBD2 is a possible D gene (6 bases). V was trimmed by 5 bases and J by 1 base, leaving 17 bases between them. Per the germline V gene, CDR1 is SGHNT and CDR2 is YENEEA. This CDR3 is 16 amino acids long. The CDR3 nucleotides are TGTGCCAGCAGCCTAGGAGTTGCGGGGAGCCAAGAGACCCAGTACTTC. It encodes CASSLGVAGSQETQYF.

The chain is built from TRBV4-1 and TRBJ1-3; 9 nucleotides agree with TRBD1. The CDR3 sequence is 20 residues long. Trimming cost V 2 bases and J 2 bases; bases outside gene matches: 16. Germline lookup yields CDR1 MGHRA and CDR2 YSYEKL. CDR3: CASSQLFRDRVRSPGNTIYF. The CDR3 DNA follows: TGCGCCAGCAGCCAACTATTCCGGGACAGGGTCAGATCCCCTGGAAACACCATATATTTT.

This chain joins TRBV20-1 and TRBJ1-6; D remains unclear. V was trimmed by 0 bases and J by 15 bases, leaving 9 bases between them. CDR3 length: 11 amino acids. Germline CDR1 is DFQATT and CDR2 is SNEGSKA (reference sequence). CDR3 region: CSAREGSLLHF. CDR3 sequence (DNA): TGCAGTGCTAGAGAAGGGTCTCTCCTCCACTTT.

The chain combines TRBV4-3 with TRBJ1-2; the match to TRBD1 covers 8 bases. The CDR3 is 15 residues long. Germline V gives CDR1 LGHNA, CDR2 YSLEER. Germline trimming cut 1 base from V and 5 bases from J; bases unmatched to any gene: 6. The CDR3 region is CASSQGTGRGYGYTF. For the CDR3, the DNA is TGCGCCAGCAGCCAAGGGACAGGGAGGGGGTATGGCTACACCTTC.

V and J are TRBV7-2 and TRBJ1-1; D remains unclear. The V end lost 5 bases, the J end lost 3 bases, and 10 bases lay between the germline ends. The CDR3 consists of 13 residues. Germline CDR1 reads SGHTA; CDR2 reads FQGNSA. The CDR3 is CASSGQLYTEAFF. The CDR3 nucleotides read TGTGCCAGCAGCGGTCAGCTTTACACTGAAGCTTTCTTT. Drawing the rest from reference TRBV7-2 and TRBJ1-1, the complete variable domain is GAGVSQSPSNKVTEKGKDVELRCDPISGHTALYWYRQSLGQGLEFLIYFQGNSAPDKSGLPSDRFSAERTGGSVSTLTIQRTQQEDSAVYLCASSGQLYTEAFFGQGTRLTVV.

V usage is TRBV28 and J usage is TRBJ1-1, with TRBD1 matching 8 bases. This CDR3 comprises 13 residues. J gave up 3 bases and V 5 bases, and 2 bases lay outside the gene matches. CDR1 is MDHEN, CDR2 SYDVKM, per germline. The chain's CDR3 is CASSMDRDTEAFF. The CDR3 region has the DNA TGTGCCAGCAGTATGGACAGGGACACTGAAGCTTTCTTT.

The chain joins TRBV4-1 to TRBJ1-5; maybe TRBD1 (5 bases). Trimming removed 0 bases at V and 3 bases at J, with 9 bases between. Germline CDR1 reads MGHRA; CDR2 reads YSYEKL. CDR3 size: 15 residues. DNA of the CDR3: TGCGCCAGCAGCCAAGAAAAAGGGGTCAATCAGCCCCAGCATTTT. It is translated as CASSQEKGVNQPQHF.

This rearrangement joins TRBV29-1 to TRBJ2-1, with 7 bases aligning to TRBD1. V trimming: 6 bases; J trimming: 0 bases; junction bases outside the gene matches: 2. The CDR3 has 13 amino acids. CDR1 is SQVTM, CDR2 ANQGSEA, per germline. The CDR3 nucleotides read TGCAGCGTGGACAGGAACTCCTACAATGAGCAGTTCTTC. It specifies CSVDRNSYNEQFF.

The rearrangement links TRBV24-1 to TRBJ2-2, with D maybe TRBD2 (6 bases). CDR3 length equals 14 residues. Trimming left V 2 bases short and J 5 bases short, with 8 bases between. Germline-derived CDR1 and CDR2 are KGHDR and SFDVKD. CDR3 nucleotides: TGTGCCACCAGTGATTGGACTACAACCGGGGAGCTGTTTTTT. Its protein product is CATSDWTTTGELFF.

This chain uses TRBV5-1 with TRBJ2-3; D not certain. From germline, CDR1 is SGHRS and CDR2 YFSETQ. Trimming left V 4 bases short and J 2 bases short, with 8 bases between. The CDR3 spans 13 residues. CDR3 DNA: TGCGCCAGCAGCGAGATTAACACAGATACGCAGTATTTT. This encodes CASSEINTDTQYF.

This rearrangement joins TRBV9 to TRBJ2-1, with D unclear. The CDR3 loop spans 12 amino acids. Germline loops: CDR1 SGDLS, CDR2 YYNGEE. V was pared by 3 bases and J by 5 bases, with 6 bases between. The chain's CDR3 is CASSAPNNEQFF. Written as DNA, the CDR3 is TGTGCCAGCAGCGCCCCTAACAATGAGCAGTTCTTC.

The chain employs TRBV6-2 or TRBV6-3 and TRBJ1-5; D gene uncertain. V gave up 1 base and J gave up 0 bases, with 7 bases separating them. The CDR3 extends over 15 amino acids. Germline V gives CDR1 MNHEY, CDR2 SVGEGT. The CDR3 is CASSYWTDSNQPQHF. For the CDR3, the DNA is TGTGCCAGCAGTTACTGGACGGATAGCAATCAGCCCCAGCATTTT.

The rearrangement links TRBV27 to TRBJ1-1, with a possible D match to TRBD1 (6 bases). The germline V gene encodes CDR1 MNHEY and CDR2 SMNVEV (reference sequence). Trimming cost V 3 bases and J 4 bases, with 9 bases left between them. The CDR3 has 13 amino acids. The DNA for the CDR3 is TGTGCCAGCAGTTTGGGCAGGGGCACTGAAGCTTTCTTT. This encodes CASSLGRGTEAFF.

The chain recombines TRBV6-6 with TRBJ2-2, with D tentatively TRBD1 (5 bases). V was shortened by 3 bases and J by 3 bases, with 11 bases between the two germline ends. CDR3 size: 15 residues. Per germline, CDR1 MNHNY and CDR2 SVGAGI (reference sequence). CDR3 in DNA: TGTGCCAGCAGTTATCGGTCAGGGCACACCGGGGAGCTGTTTTTT. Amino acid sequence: CASSYRSGHTGELFF.

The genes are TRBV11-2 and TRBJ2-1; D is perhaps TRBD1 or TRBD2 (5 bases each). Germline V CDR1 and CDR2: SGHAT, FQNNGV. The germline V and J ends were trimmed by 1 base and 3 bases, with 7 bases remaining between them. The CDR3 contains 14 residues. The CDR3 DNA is TGTGCCAGCAGCTTAGGGGGGATCTACAATGAGCAGTTCTTC. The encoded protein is CASSLGGIYNEQFF.